Listed below are T cell receptor beta chains from one sample, sequenced in a study of cytomegalovirus exposure and HLA in healthy donors. Here immunoSEQ multiplex PCR was the method, and the copy in TCRdb shows in-frame clones only, minus some. The repertoire holds 150,000 to 200,000 clones, with under 85% as singletons. Sequencing input: PBMCs. Receptors were obtained from a male donor in good health and CMV-seronegative. Each CDR3 is given with its conserved first and last residue. The order of the fields is clone size, V gene, J gene, D gene, CDR3 DNA, CDR3 protein. A D gene is named only where the DNA matches it firmly. Clone size is stated in some rows and not others, as once, few, many or a class when expanded.

>NA|TRBV28|TRBJ2-7|NA
TGTGCCAGCATAAAAGGGAGGTTCGACGAGCAGTACTTC
CASIKGRFDEQYF
>NA|TRBV7-9|TRBJ1-5|NA
TGTGCCAGCAGCTTAGAAGGGGGCAATCAGCCCCAGCATTTT
CASSLEGGNQPQHF
>NA|TRBV19|TRBJ2-1|TRBD2
TGTGCCAGTAGTACTCGGCGGCTAGCGGGGGATGAGCAGTTCTTC
CASSTRRLAGDEQFF
>few|TRBV30|TRBJ1-1|NA
TGTGCCTGGATTTTGAGGAAGAACACTGAAGCTTTCTTT
CAWILRKNTEAFF
>NA|TRBV5-1|TRBJ1-1|NA
TGCGCCAGCAGCTTGGGGGTCGAGGCTTTTGGTCGTGAAGCTTTCTTT
CASSLGVEAFGREAFF
>NA|TRBV4-2|TRBJ2-5|NA
TGTGCCAGCAGCCAAGGCTCGTCGGGATCCGGGGAGACCCAGTACTTC
CASSQGSSGSGETQYF
>few|TRBV28|TRBJ2-7|NA
TGTGCCAGTGGGGGACCGAGCGGGGAGCAGTACTTC
CASGGPSGEQYF
>NA|TRBV27|TRBJ2-2|NA
TGTGCCAGTATGGCGGGACAGTACACCGGGGAGCTGTTTTTT
CASMAGQYTGELFF
>NA|TRBV18|TRBJ1-1|NA
TGTGCCAGCTCACCTACCGGGACGGGGGAGAACACTGAAGCTTTCTTT
CASSPTGTGENTEAFF
>NA|TRBV30|TRBJ1-5|NA
TGTGCCTGGAGTTCGGGGAGTCGTAGCAATCAGCCCCAGCATTTT
CAWSSGSRSNQPQHF
>NA|TRBV27|TRBJ1-1|NA
TGTGCCAGCAGTTTAGCCCCCGACACCAGTAGGACTGAAGCTTTCTTT
CASSLAPDTSRTEAFF
>NA|TRBV6-5|TRBJ1-5|NA
TGTGCCAGCAGTTACTCCCACAGGGTGAATCAGCCCCAGCATTTT
CASSYSHRVNQPQHF
>few|TRBV2|TRBJ1-5|TRBD1
TGTGCCAGCGGCGGCTCCCGGGACAGGGGACGTTACAATCAGCCCCAGCATTTT
CASGGSRDRGRYNQPQHF
>NA|TRBV6-6|TRBJ1-1|NA
TGTGCCAGCAGCCTCACGGGACAGAACACTGAAGCTTTCTTT
CASSLTGQNTEAFF
>NA|TRBV28|TRBJ1-2|NA
TGTGCCAGCAGTTTGGCGACGGGTGGCTACACCTTC
CASSLATGGYTF
>NA|TRBV7-9|TRBJ2-2|NA
TGTGCCAGCAGCCTTACTAGGACCGGGGAGCTGTTTTTT
CASSLTRTGELFF
>NA|TRBV12-5|TRBJ1-5|NA
TGTGCTAGTGGTTTGCTGGGACTTAGCAATCAGCCCCAGCATTTT
CASGLLGLSNQPQHF
>NA|TRBV7-3|TRBJ2-1|TRBD2
TGTGCCAGCAGCTTAACAACTAGCGGGGGCTACAATGAGCAGTTCTTC
CASSLTTSGGYNEQFF
>NA|TRBV6-6|TRBJ2-1|NA
TGTGCCAGCAGCCCCCTACTAGTAATACACAATGAGCAGTTCTTC
CASSPLLVIHNEQFF
>NA|TRBV4-1|TRBJ1-1|TRBD1
TGCGCCAGCAGCCAAGGGGACAGACAGAACACTGAAGCTTTCTTT
CASSQGDRQNTEAFF
>NA|TRBV12-5|TRBJ1-5|NA
TGTGCTAGTAAGGGGCTAGGCAATCAGCCCCAGCATTTT
CASKGLGNQPQHF
>NA|TRBV28|TRBJ2-4|TRBD1
TGTGCCAGCAGTTCCCCGGGACAGGGCATTGGAAACATTCAGTACTTC
CASSSPGQGIGNIQYF
>NA|TRBV9|TRBJ2-7|NA
TGTGCCAGCAGCGTAGAACAGGGCAGTTACGAGCAGTACTTC
CASSVEQGSYEQYF
>NA|TRBV30|TRBJ2-7|NA
TGTGCCTGGAGTGTCCAGGGGGGCCACGAGCAGTACTTC
CAWSVQGGHEQYF
>NA|TRBV6-5|TRBJ2-7|TRBD1
TGTGCCAGCAGTTACTCCCGGACAGGGGTTTACGAGCAGTACTTC
CASSYSRTGVYEQYF
>few|TRBV10-3|TRBJ1-5|NA
TGTGCCATCAGTGAAGCTACAGGTACACCCCAGCATTTT
CAISEATGTPQHF
>few|TRBV6-5|TRBJ1-1|NA
TGTGCCAGCAGTTACGGGTATCAGGCCATGACGGAAGCTTTCTTT
CASSYGYQAMTEAFF
>once|TRBV10-3|TRBJ2-5|NA
TGTGCCATCAGTGGTCGGGGAGAGACCCAGTACTTC
CAISGRGETQYF
>few|TRBV28|TRBJ1-2|TRBD1
TGTGCCAGCAGTTTAAAGGGGGCGGGTTATGGCTACACCTTC
CASSLKGAGYGYTF
>NA|TRBV30|TRBJ2-7|NA
TGTGCCTGGAGTGAAGGGGCCGGCTCCTACGAGCAGTACTTC
CAWSEGAGSYEQYF
>NA|TRBV5-5|TRBJ2-5|NA
TGTGCCAGCAGCTTGGTCTACAGGGAAGAGACCCAGTACTTC
CASSLVYREETQYF
>NA|TRBV10-3|TRBJ2-7|NA
TGTGCCATCCGGAGAGGGGGATACGAGCAGTACTTC
CAIRRGGYEQYF
>NA|TRBV19|TRBJ1-5|NA
TGTGCCAGTAGTACGGACACCTTTAGGAATCAGCCCCAGCATTTT
CASSTDTFRNQPQHF
>NA|TRBV6-5|TRBJ1-5|NA
TGTGCCAGCAGTTACGATACAAAGCCCCAGCATTTT
CASSYDTKPQHF
>NA|TRBV18|TRBJ2-7|TRBD1
TGTGCCTCCCAGGGGGACTACGAGCAGTACTTC
CASQGDYEQYF
>NA|TRBV2|TRBJ1-2|NA
TGTGCCAGCAGTGTTGTCTTGCAGGTCGTCTATGGCTACACCTTC
CASSVVLQVVYGYTF
>NA|TRBV27|TRBJ2-3|TRBD1
TGTGCCAGCAGCAAACCACGGACAGGGGGCAGAGGGGGCACAGATACGCAGTATTTT
CASSKPRTGGRGGTDTQYF
>NA|TRBV28|TRBJ2-3|NA
TGTGCCAGCAGCCCTACCCGACTAGGGACAGATACGCAGTATTTT
CASSPTRLGTDTQYF
>NA|TRBV7-2|TRBJ1-2|NA
TGTGCCAGCAGCCCTTCAGCAGGGTATCGTGGCTACACCTTC
CASSPSAGYRGYTF
>NA|TRBV6-1|TRBJ1-5|NA
TGTGCCAGCCAAACAGATAGCAATCAGCCCCAGCATTTT
CASQTDSNQPQHF